The clone carrying this T cell receptor beta chain has a count of ten or more. Its antigen is currently unknown. The sample originates from a study of T cells in Graves' hyperthyroidism and ophthalmopathy. General observations from the study: Blood also held most thyroid clonotypes expanded beyond 0.001.

This CDR3 has 11 amino acids. The trim removed 8 bases at V and 9 bases at J, leaving 3 bases unmatched. Amplified TCR beta CDR3 regions derived from RNA transcripts. The HTBI primer set was used in a first-round RT-PCR of the TCR CDR3. TCRdb called the multiplex PCR reads again in MiXCR, with one record for every CDR3 protein. In the table there are fewer than 900,000 distinct CDR3 sequences, approximately 19% of which are singletons. Uncontrolled infection, other autoimmune disease, pregnancy or lactation barred patients from enrollment. The authors took PBMCs from 10 ml fresh peripheral blood. The receptor comes from a woman between 45 and 65 years old with Graves' hyperthyroidism that later progressed to Graves' ophthalmopathy. The V gene is TRBV12-3 or TRBV12-4, the J gene TRBJ2-1; 8 bases match TRBD2. Material: blood. The CDR3, as DNA: TGTGCCAGCGGACGGGGGGGTGAGCAGTTCTTC. Its translation is CASGRGGEQFF.